This is a list of T cell receptor beta chains from one sample in a study of graft-versus-host responses after intestinal transplantation. TCRdb's table, derived via immunoSEQ multiplex PCR, lists solely in-frame clones and lacks some. Counted here are under 90,000 clones, approximately 90% occurring once; the ten biggest clones make up 0.55% to 0.75%. The sample in question was PBMCs, obtained 98 days after intestinal transplantation. The receptors stem from a human patient who received an intestinal transplant, so some T cells may come from the graft donor. CDR3s include the opening cysteine and the closing phenylalanine or tryptophan. A D gene is named only where the DNA matches it firmly. Some rows have no size entry. The others give once, few or many, or a class for an expanded clone.

v_call: TRBV5-1; d_call: .; j_call: TRBJ2-3; clone_size: .; cdr3_aa: CASYEGSTDTQYF; cdr3_nt: TGCGCCAGCTACGAGGGTAGCACAGATACGCAGTATTTT
v_call: TRBV11-2; d_call: .; j_call: TRBJ2-2; clone_size: .; cdr3_aa: CASSFRGLYTGELFF; cdr3_nt: TGTGCCAGCAGCTTCCGAGGACTATACACCGGGGAGCTGTTTTTT
v_call: TRBV19; d_call: TRBD1; j_call: TRBJ1-2; clone_size: .; cdr3_aa: CASTTGGYGYTF; cdr3_nt: TGTGCCAGTACCACAGGGGGCTATGGCTACACCTTC
v_call: TRBV14; d_call: .; j_call: TRBJ2-7; clone_size: .; cdr3_aa: CASSQQVSSYEQYF; cdr3_nt: TGTGCCAGCAGCCAACAGGTCAGCTCCTACGAGCAGTACTTC
v_call: TRBV4-1; d_call: TRBD1; j_call: TRBJ1-1; clone_size: .; cdr3_aa: CASSEPRQGAGVVEAFF; cdr3_nt: TGCGCCAGCAGCGAACCTCGCCAGGGGGCAGGGGTTGTTGAAGCTTTCTTT
v_call: TRBV2; d_call: TRBD2; j_call: TRBJ2-5; clone_size: once; cdr3_aa: CASSETAGGQETQYF; cdr3_nt: TGTGCCAGCTCCGAAACAGCGGGGGGGCAAGAGACCCAGTACTTC
v_call: TRBV7-9; d_call: .; j_call: TRBJ1-1; clone_size: .; cdr3_aa: CASSYPWQPYTEAFF; cdr3_nt: TGTGCCAGCAGCTACCCCTGGCAGCCTTACACTGAAGCTTTCTTT
v_call: TRBV5-1; d_call: .; j_call: TRBJ2-5; clone_size: .; cdr3_aa: CASSLGVASETQYF; cdr3_nt: TGCGCCAGCAGCTTGGGGGTAGCGAGCGAGACCCAGTACTTC
v_call: TRBV12-5; d_call: TRBD2; j_call: TRBJ2-3; clone_size: .; cdr3_aa: CASGSGGGGYSDTQYF; cdr3_nt: TGTGCTAGTGGTTCGGGGGGCGGGGGGTACTCAGATACGCAGTATTTT
v_call: TRBV5-6; d_call: .; j_call: TRBJ1-3; clone_size: .; cdr3_aa: CASSLGFSGNTIYF; cdr3_nt: TGTGCCAGCAGCTTGGGGTTTTCTGGAAACACCATATATTTT
v_call: TRBV25-1; d_call: TRBD2; j_call: TRBJ2-2; clone_size: .; cdr3_aa: CASSRRGRAGELFF; cdr3_nt: TGTGCCAGCAGTCGACGGGGGAGGGCCGGGGAGCTGTTTTTT
v_call: TRBV6-6; d_call: .; j_call: TRBJ1-2; clone_size: .; cdr3_aa: CASSSGGGYGYTF; cdr3_nt: TGTGCCAGCAGCTCCGGGGGCGGCTATGGCTACACCTTC
v_call: TRBV6-1; d_call: .; j_call: TRBJ2-7; clone_size: .; cdr3_aa: CASSVGGTANVEQYF; cdr3_nt: TGTGCCAGCAGTGTCGGCGGGACTGCAAATGTCGAGCAGTACTTC
v_call: TRBV5-1; d_call: .; j_call: TRBJ1-1; clone_size: .; cdr3_aa: CASSLEGLNTEAFF; cdr3_nt: TGCGCCAGCAGCTTGGAGGGGCTGAACACTGAAGCTTTCTTT
v_call: TRBV5-1; d_call: .; j_call: TRBJ1-1; clone_size: .; cdr3_aa: CASSSQTLHPNTEAFF; cdr3_nt: TGCGCCAGCAGCTCCCAGACCTTGCATCCGAACACTGAAGCTTTCTTT
v_call: TRBV29-1; d_call: .; j_call: TRBJ2-3; clone_size: .; cdr3_aa: CSVEEIVDGTQYF; cdr3_nt: TGCAGCGTTGAGGAGATCGTTGACGGTACGCAGTATTTT